The 25 T cell receptor beta chains below all came from one sample that was sequenced in a study of control samples from healthy donors and cancer patients. The method was immunoSEQ multiplex PCR; TCRdb's version includes in-frame clones alone and lacks a portion of them. The sample has 100,000 to 150,000 clones, around 90% seen once. The material sequenced was blood. These receptors originate from a man younger than 30 in good health.

The V call is TRBV3-1 (or the pseudogene TRBV3-2), the J call TRBJ2-5, with 9 bases fitting TRBD2. The V gene end was trimmed by 1 base and the J gene end by 4 bases; junction bases not matched to a gene: 10. CDR3 length equals 17 residues. The germline CDR1 and CDR2 sequences are LGHDT and YNNKEL (reference sequence). CDR3 amino acids: CASSQVQLAGGLETQYF. In nucleotides, the CDR3 is TGTGCCAGCAGCCAAGTTCAACTAGCGGGTGGGTTAGAGACCCAGTACTTC.

The gene calls are TRBV27 and TRBJ2-3; 9 positions match TRBD1. The CDR3 is 15 residues long. Unmatched junction bases numbered 3, after V lost 3 bases and J lost 2 bases. Germline CDR1 MNHEY, CDR2 SMNVEV (reference sequence). The CDR3 loop reads CASSLGQGHTDTQYF. CDR3 DNA: TGTGCCAGCAGTTTGGGACAGGGACACACAGATACGCAGTATTTT.

The chain links TRBV12-3 or TRBV12-4 to TRBJ1-4; 9 bases align to TRBD1. CDR3 length: 13 residues. J was trimmed by 10 bases and V by 7 bases; bases with no gene match: 7. In nucleotides, the CDR3 is TGTGCCAGCAAAGACAGGGGGATCGGAAAACTGTTTTTT. It yields the protein CASKDRGIGKLFF.

The gene calls are TRBV6-5 and TRBJ2-3; perhaps TRBD2 as D (7 bases). The V gene lost 10 bases and the J gene lost 4 bases, with 18 bases spanning the gap. The CDR3 has 14 amino acids. Germline values: CDR1 MNHEY, CDR2 SVGAGI. The CDR3 region is CAIRAGALADTQYF. The CDR3 nucleotides are TGTGCCATCCGGGCGGGGGCCCTGGCAGATACGCAGTATTTT.

V usage is TRBV11-2 and J usage is TRBJ2-5, with D perhaps TRBD1 (6 bases). CDR3 length equals 12 residues. Germline V CDR1 and CDR2: SGHAT, FQNNGV. Deletions cut 3 bases from V and 7 bases from J, with 9 bases between. CDR3 coding DNA: TGTGCCAGCAGCTTCGGACAGCTGACCCAGTACTTC. It codes for CASSFGQLTQYF.

The CDR3 loop reads CSAILTPTLHF. Written as DNA, the CDR3 is TGCAGTGCGATACTTACACCCACCCTCCACTTT. V and J are TRBV20-1 and TRBJ1-6; unclear D gene. Trimming pared 6 bases from V and 14 bases from J, leaving 14 bases between. Germline V gene sequence: CDR1 DFQATT, CDR2 SNEGSKA (reference sequence). This CDR3 is built from 11 residues.

Notes on this clone: The sample carries other DNA sequences with the same CDR3. This chain uses TRBV3-1 (or the pseudogene TRBV3-2) with TRBJ1-2; D is possibly TRBD1 (6 bases). The CDR3 length is 15 residues. V dropped 1 base and J dropped 2 bases, with 11 bases sitting between them. Germline CDR1 is LGHDT and CDR2 is YNNKEL (reference sequence). CDR3 in amino acids: CASSQGTGANYGYTF. In nucleotides, the CDR3 is TGTGCCAGCAGCCAAGGGACGGGGGCCAACTATGGCTACACCTTC.

This chain connects TRBV7-3 to TRBJ1-2; 10 positions agree with TRBD1. J gave up 9 bases and V 3 bases, and 10 bases lay outside the gene matches. Germline V CDR1 and CDR2: SGHTA, FQGTGA. The CDR3 runs to 15 residues. The CDR3 sequence is CASSLTHRDRGRYTF. The CDR3 DNA sequence: TGTGCCAGCAGCTTGACGCACCGGGACAGGGGTCGCTACACCTTC.

V is TRBV11-2 and J is TRBJ1-4; no clear D gene. V was shortened by 5 bases and J by 6 bases, with 25 bases between the two germline ends. The CDR3 has 18 residues. The germline V gene encodes CDR1 SGHAT and CDR2 FQNNGV. CDR3 DNA: TGTGCCAGCAGCCCGGTGGGCCTCCTGCACATTAAGGATGAAAAACTGTTTTTT. Translated, it gives CASSPVGLLHIKDEKLFF.

The chain joins TRBV5-5 to TRBJ2-7; TRBD1 aligns across 8 bases. The CDR3 totals 16 residues. From germline, CDR1 is SGHKS and CDR2 YYEKEE (reference sequence). With 6 bases clipped from V and 9 bases from J, the junction kept 20 bases outside the gene matches. For the CDR3, the DNA is TGTGCCAGCACCGTCGTCGTAGGACAGGGTAAAGGGGGGCAGTACTTC. Amino acids: CASTVVVGQGKGGQYF.

The chain is built from TRBV29-1 and TRBJ1-1; D remains ambiguous. CDR3 length: 13 residues. CDR1 is SQVTM and CDR2 is ANQGSEA in the germline V gene. Trimming cost V 3 bases and J 0 bases, with 8 bases left between them. DNA for the CDR3: TGCAGCGTTGAGGCCCTTATGAACACTGAAGCTTTCTTT. Amino acids: CSVEALMNTEAFF.

This chain connects TRBV5-6 to TRBJ1-1; TRBD1 aligns across 9 bases. This CDR3 is 15 amino acids long. J lost 4 bases, V lost 0 bases, and 4 bases had no gene match. The germline V gene has CDR1 SGHDT and CDR2 YYEEEE. The CDR3: CASSLVGTGRTEAFF. The CDR3 nucleotides are TGTGCCAGCAGCTTGGTAGGGACAGGGCGCACTGAAGCTTTCTTT.

This chain connects TRBV29-1 to TRBJ2-7; 7 bases are shared with TRBD1. CDR1 and CDR2 (germline): SQVTM, ANQGSEA. Trimming took 5 bases from V and 7 from J; bases not matched to a gene: 5. This CDR3 has 11 amino acids. CDR3 loop: CSVLTGWEQYF. In DNA, the CDR3 is TGCAGCGTTCTGACAGGGTGGGAGCAGTACTTC.

The rearrangement joins TRBV19 to TRBJ2-7; 8 nucleotides line up with TRBD1. This CDR3 has 14 residues. V dropped 1 base and J dropped 5; count of bases not matched to a gene: 4. The germline CDR1 and CDR2 sequences are LNHDA and SQIVND (reference sequence). As DNA, the CDR3 is TGTGCCAGTAGTATAGGACAGGGGACCGACGAGCAGTACTTC. The encoded protein is CASSIGQGTDEQYF.

The chain has TRBV5-6 and TRBJ2-3, with D uncertain. The germline V gene has CDR1 SGHDT and CDR2 YYEEEE. CDR3 length: 15 residues. Trimming shortened V by 1 base and J by 2 bases, and 11 bases separated the two germline ends. The CDR3 region has the DNA TGTGCCAGCAGCTTGTTCCCAGATTCCACAGATACGCAGTATTTT. Translation gives CASSLFPDSTDTQYF.

The CDR3 is CASRTGAEAFF. For the CDR3, the DNA is TGTGCCAGCAGGACAGGGGCTGAAGCTTTCTTT. This chain links TRBV12-3 or TRBV12-4 with TRBJ1-1; 8 nucleotides match TRBD1. After removal of 6 bases from V and 6 bases from J, the junction contained 0 bases not matched to a gene. The CDR3 covers 11 residues.

This rearrangement joins TRBV2 to TRBJ2-3, with D unclear. Looked up from germline, CDR1 is SNHLY and CDR2 is FYNNEI. This CDR3 is built from 13 residues. V lost 6 bases and J lost 0, with 7 bases in between. The CDR3 loop reads CASRSDSTDTQYF. CDR3 DNA sequence: TGTGCCAGCAGATCAGACAGCACAGATACGCAGTATTTT.

The gene calls are TRBV6-6 and TRBJ1-5; D gene ambiguous. The CDR3 is 14 amino acids. Germline values: CDR1 MNHNY, CDR2 SVGAGI (reference sequence). Trimming stripped 0 bases from V and 3 bases from J, with 6 bases between. The CDR3, as DNA: TGTGCCAGCAGTTACTCTTATACCAATCAGCCCCAGCATTTT. Translating it yields CASSYSYTNQPQHF.

The chain joins TRBV18 to TRBJ1-5; D ambiguous. Trimming removed 1 base at V and 0 bases at J, with 7 bases between. The CDR3 runs 15 residues. Germline V CDR1 and CDR2: KGHSH, LQKENI. The CDR3 reads CASSPLANSNQPQHF. CDR3 bases: TGTGCCAGCTCACCACTAGCAAATAGCAATCAGCCCCAGCATTTT. Based on the CDR3 plus reference TRBV18 and TRBJ1-5, the full variable domain is NAGVMQNPRHLVRRRGQEARLRCSPMKGHSHVYWYRQLPEEGLKFMVYLQKENIIDESGMPKERFSAEFPKEGPSILRIQQVVRGDSAAYFCASSPLANSNQPQHFGDGTRLSIL.

This clone appeared a few times. The chain combines TRBV10-2 with TRBJ1-6; D is possibly TRBD1 (5 bases). This CDR3 region has 15 residues. V was shortened by 0 bases and J by 11 bases, with 14 bases between the two germline ends. Looked up from germline, CDR1 is WSHSY and CDR2 is SAAADI. The CDR3 spells CASSESEEGRPPLHF. CDR3 sequence (DNA): TGCGCCAGCAGTGAGTCGGAAGAGGGGAGGCCACCCCTCCACTTT.

The rearrangement links TRBV30 to TRBJ1-5; perhaps TRBD1 as D (5 bases). Trimming stripped 3 bases from V and 6 bases from J, with 15 bases between. Germline lookup yields CDR1 GTSNPN and CDR2 SVGIG (reference sequence). The CDR3 has 14 residues. CDR3 protein: CAWSGGGLAQPQHF. The CDR3 DNA sequence: TGTGCCTGGAGCGGGGGAGGATTGGCTCAGCCCCAGCATTTT.

The chain has TRBV14 and TRBJ1-5; the D is unclear. Germline V gene lookup returns CDR1 SGHDN and CDR2 FVKESK. V was cut by 0 bases and J by 5 bases, with 14 bases left in between. This CDR3 region has 16 residues. In DNA form, the CDR3 reads TGTGCCAGCAGCCAAGACGTGGCCGCAACCCATCAGCCCCAGCATTTT. This codes for CASSQDVAATHQPQHF.

This chain connects TRBV29-1 to TRBJ2-5; D uncertain. Trimming removed 5 bases from V and 2 bases from J, with 9 bases in between. Germline loops: CDR1 SQVTM, CDR2 ANQGSEA. This CDR3 is built from 12 residues. The CDR3 DNA reads TGCAGCGTTCTGACATTACAAGAGACCCAGTACTTC. Its translation: CSVLTLQETQYF. The full variable domain, with the rest looked up from reference TRBV29-1 and TRBJ2-5, is SAVISQKPSRDICQRGTSLTIQCQVDSQVTMMFWYRQQPGQSLTLIATANQGSEATYESGFVIDKFPISRPNLTFSTLTVSNMSPEDSSIYLCSVLTLQETQYFGPGTRLLVL.

J is TRBJ2-6 and V is TRBV5-1; tentative D call: TRBD1 (6 bases). CDR3 length: 19 amino acids. In germline, CDR1 is SGHRS, CDR2 YFSETQ. V was trimmed by 4 bases and J by 0 bases, leaving 20 bases between them. CDR3 nucleotide sequence: TGCGCCAGCAGCCTTGTAGGTCGGGACACCCTCTCTGGGGCCAACGTCCTGACTTTC. Protein product: CASSLVGRDTLSGANVLTF. Based on the CDR3 plus reference TRBV5-1 and TRBJ2-6, the full variable domain is KAGVTQTPRYLIKTRGQQVTLSCSPISGHRSVSWYQQTPGQGLQFLFEYFSETQRNKGNFPGRFSGRQFSNSRSEMNVSTLELGDSALYLCASSLVGRDTLSGANVLTFGAGSRLTVL.

The V gene is TRBV27, the J gene TRBJ2-7; 7 bases agree with TRBD2. CDR3 length equals 16 residues. Germline CDR1 is MNHEY and CDR2 is SMNVEV (reference sequence). The V gene end was trimmed by 6 bases and the J gene end by 5 bases; junction bases not matched to a gene: 16. The CDR3 bases are TGTGCCAGCAGCCCCTACGGGAGGTTACCCCCCCACGAGCAGTACTTC. Amino acid sequence: CASSPYGRLPPHEQYF.